One and the same sample provided the 18 T cell receptor beta chains below, sequenced in a study of blood T cell repertoires in COVID-19. Clones were read by immunoSEQ multiplex PCR, and TCRdb kept only the in-frame ones, dropping some. The repertoire holds hundreds of thousands of clones, with around nine tenths as singletons. Input material: peripheral blood. The receptor source for this set is a woman aged 25-40 years with COVID-19, enrolled during active disease.

CDR3 DNA sequence: TGTGCCAGCAGGCACGACAGGGCTGCTTTCTTT. It yields the protein CASRHDRAAFF. The chain carries TRBV6-1 and TRBJ1-1; 7 nucleotides align to TRBD1. J gave up 11 bases and V 6 bases, and 6 bases lay outside the gene matches. Germline lookup yields CDR1 MNHNS and CDR2 SASEGT. The CDR3 spans 11 residues.

This chain joins TRBV3-1 (or the pseudogene TRBV3-2) and TRBJ2-6; 11 bases fit TRBD1. The length of the CDR3 is 20 residues. CDR1 LGHDT and CDR2 YNNKEL come from the germline V gene (reference sequence). Trimming removed 4 bases from V and 3 bases from J; junction bases left unmatched: 14. CDR3 DNA: TGTGCCAGCAGCCGGAAGAACTTCGGACAGGGGGCATATGGGGCCAACGTCCTGACTTTC. Translating gives CASSRKNFGQGAYGANVLTF.

This chain uses TRBV5-4 with TRBJ1-2; 9 nucleotides line up with TRBD1. This CDR3 comprises 15 residues. V lost 5 bases, J lost 3 bases, and 8 bases stayed unmatched. Germline CDR1 is SGHNT and CDR2 is YYREEE (reference sequence). CDR3 nucleotides: TGTGCCAGCAGGGACGGACAGGGGTGGGACTATGGCTACACCTTC. Amino acid sequence: CASRDGQGWDYGYTF.

This rearrangement joins TRBV10-2 to TRBJ2-7; TRBD2 might be the D (6 bases). V was clipped by 1 base and J by 3 bases, with 7 bases between them. The CDR3 is 13 amino acids. In germline, CDR1 is WSHSY, CDR2 SAAADI. This CDR3 reads CASSELGGYEQYF. The DNA of the CDR3 is TGCGCCAGCAGTGAGTTGGGAGGCTACGAGCAGTACTTC.

This clone appeared a few times. This chain connects TRBV5-4 to TRBJ1-2; tentatively, D is TRBD1 (5 bases). The CDR3 runs 11 residues. Germline V gene data show CDR1 as SGHNT and CDR2 as YYREEE (reference sequence). Deletions cut 9 bases from V and 8 bases from J, with 14 bases between. CDR3: CATISGLGYTF. CDR3 nucleotides: TGTGCCACCATTTCAGGGCTCGGCTACACCTTC.

V usage is TRBV7-4 and J usage is TRBJ1-1; maybe TRBD1 (6 bases). The CDR3 length is 12 residues. Per the germline V gene, CDR1 is SGHVT and CDR2 is SQSDAQ. Deletions cut 5 bases from V and 10 bases from J, with 14 bases between. The CDR3 reads CASSPHRAAAFF. The DNA of the CDR3 is TGTGCCAGCAGCCCGCACAGGGCAGCAGCTTTCTTT.

V gene TRBV6-5 combines with J gene TRBJ2-1; 8 bases fit TRBD1. Unmatched junction bases numbered 6, after V lost 6 bases and J lost 2 bases. The length of the CDR3 is 15 residues. CDR1 MNHEY and CDR2 SVGAGI come from the germline V gene. CDR3 in DNA: TGTGCCAGCAGCCTCGACAGGGGCACCTACAATGAGCAGTTCTTC. It translates to CASSLDRGTYNEQFF.

The chain is built from TRBV2 and TRBJ1-2; 7 bases are a match to TRBD1. The germline V gene encodes CDR1 SNHLY and CDR2 FYNNEI. This CDR3 contains 13 residues. The V gene end was trimmed by 6 bases and the J gene end by 7 bases; junction bases not matched to a gene: 8. This chain's CDR3 is CASRAETGPGYTF. The CDR3 nucleotides read TGTGCCAGCAGGGCTGAGACAGGGCCTGGCTACACCTTC. Using reference TRBV2 and TRBJ1-2 for the parts outside the CDR3, the full variable domain is EPEVTQTPSHQVTQMGQEVILRCVPISNHLYFYWYRQILGQKVEFLVSFYNNEISEKSEIFDDQFSVERPDGSNFTLKIRSTKLEDSAMYFCASRAETGPGYTFGSGTRLTVV.

V usage is TRBV19 and J usage is TRBJ2-1, with 9 nucleotides matching TRBD2. The J segment lost 5 bases and the V segment lost 3 bases, leaving 8 bases of the junction unmatched. The CDR3 sequence is 16 residues long. The germline gives CDR1 LNHDA, CDR2 SQIVND (reference sequence). CDR3 protein: CASSILLAGLHNEQFF. The DNA for the CDR3 is TGTGCCAGTAGTATTCTTCTAGCGGGGCTTCACAATGAGCAGTTCTTC.

V is TRBV2 and J is TRBJ1-6; tentative D call: TRBD1 (5 bases). The CDR3 loop spans 16 amino acids. CDR1 SNHLY and CDR2 FYNNEI come from the germline V gene. Trimming removed 3 bases from V and 7 bases from J, with 16 bases in between. The CDR3 spells CASSESGGSMNSPLHF. In DNA form, the CDR3 reads TGTGCCAGCAGTGAGTCGGGGGGGTCTATGAATTCACCCCTCCACTTT. The full variable domain, rest sourced from reference TRBV2 and TRBJ1-6, is EPEVTQTPSHQVTQMGQEVILRCVPISNHLYFYWYRQILGQKVEFLVSFYNNEISEKSEIFDDQFSVERPDGSNFTLKIRSTKLEDSAMYFCASSESGGSMNSPLHFGNGTRLTVT.

CDR3 in DNA: TGTGCCAGCTCTACAGGGGGTGATGAAAAACTGTTTTTT. This sequence encodes CASSTGGDEKLFF. The J gene is TRBJ1-4, the V gene TRBV28; 8 bases match TRBD1. V lost 8 bases and J lost 6; bases outside the gene matches: 5. Germline assignment: CDR1 MDHEN and CDR2 SYDVKM. CDR3 length equals 13 residues.

The chain has TRBV19 and TRBJ1-4, with 7 bases identical to TRBD1. The germline V gene has CDR1 LNHDA and CDR2 SQIVND (reference sequence). Germline trimming cut 5 bases from V and 6 bases from J; bases unmatched to any gene: 6. CDR3 size: 14 residues. The CDR3 DNA is TGTGCCAGTAGTGACATGACAGGGTATGAAAAACTGTTTTTT. Translating gives CASSDMTGYEKLFF.

The chain recombines TRBV4-1 with TRBJ2-3, with D possibly being TRBD2 (5 bases). Per germline, CDR1 MGHRA and CDR2 YSYEKL. Deletions cut 0 bases from V and 3 bases from J, with 10 bases between. This CDR3 is 15 amino acids long. The CDR3 loop reads CASSQDPGGTDTQYF. The CDR3 nucleotides are TGCGCCAGCAGCCAAGACCCCGGCGGGACAGATACGCAGTATTTT.

The chain employs TRBV25-1 and TRBJ1-1; D is possibly TRBD1 (5 bases). Germline V lookup: CDR1 MGHDK, CDR2 SYGVNS. The V end lost 4 bases, the J end lost 4 bases, and 10 bases lay between the germline ends. The CDR3 totals 13 residues. The CDR3 sequence is CASSVGRGTEAFF. CDR3 in DNA: TGTGCCAGCAGTGTGGGGCGCGGCACTGAAGCTTTCTTT.

Only one count was recorded for this clone. The chain uses TRBV4-1 and TRBJ2-7; D possibly corresponds to TRBD1 (5 bases). The CDR3 is 19 residues long. V was shortened by 0 bases and J by 2 bases, with 23 bases between the two germline ends. The germline V gene encodes CDR1 MGHRA and CDR2 YSYEKL. The CDR3 DNA reads TGCGCCAGCAGCCAAGATTTGGGGCGCGGCGGCGGCCCTACCTACGAGCAGTACTTC. It encodes CASSQDLGRGGGPTYEQYF.

The V and J genes are TRBV28 and TRBJ2-7, with TRBD1 matching 9 bases. Germline CDR1 and CDR2: MDHEN and SYDVKM. V was pared by 6 bases and J by 3 bases, with 6 bases of the junction left unmatched. The CDR3 has 14 amino acids. CDR3 DNA: TGTGCCAGCAGAGGGACAGGGAAAAACTACGAGCAGTACTTC. Translating it yields CASRGTGKNYEQYF.

The sample holds one count of this clone. This chain's CDR3 is CASSMQEASQAVYGYTF. The CDR3 DNA follows: TGTGCCAGCAGCATGCAGGAGGCCAGCCAGGCGGTCTATGGCTACACCTTC. The chain combines TRBV7-9 with TRBJ1-2; D uncertain. This CDR3 has 17 amino acids. Germline V gives CDR1 SEHNR, CDR2 FQNEAQ (reference sequence). V lost 5 bases, J lost 4 bases, and 23 bases lay in between. The whole variable domain, remainder taken from reference TRBV7-9 and TRBJ1-2, is DTGVSQNPRHKITKRGQNVTFRCDPISEHNRLYWYRQTLGQGPEFLTYFQNEAQLEKSRLLSDRFSAERPKGSFSTLEIQRTEQGDSAMYLCASSMQEASQAVYGYTFGSGTRLTVV.

Only one count was recorded for this clone. The gene calls are TRBV19 and TRBJ2-5; 7 bases agree with TRBD1. CDR3 length: 15 residues. The V gene's germline CDR1 is LNHDA and CDR2 SQIVND (reference sequence). With 4 bases clipped from V and 3 bases from J, the junction kept 8 bases outside the gene matches. CDR3 nucleotides: TGTGCCAGTAGTACACCTCAGGGGGAAAAAGAGACCCAGTACTTC. Encoded protein: CASSTPQGEKETQYF.